The rows below give T cell receptor beta chains drawn from one sample of a study of cytomegalovirus exposure and HLA in healthy donors. Libraries were prepared by immunoSEQ multiplex PCR; TCRdb keeps only in-frame clonotypes and omits some of them. The data show more than 95,000 clones, around 77% seen once. Sequenced input: PBMCs. These receptors originate from a man aged 50 to 59 in good health and CMV-seropositive. CDR3s include the opening cysteine and the closing phenylalanine or tryptophan. D genes are given only for firm matches. Size is omitted from some rows. Given values are once, few, many or a class for expanded clones.

len: 17
j_gene: TRBJ2-1
v_gene: TRBV29-1
abundance: -
d_gene: TRBD2
CDR3aa: CSVDQLAGVPSYNEQFF
CDR3nt: TGCAGCGTTGATCAACTAGCGGGGGTCCCCTCCTACAATGAGCAGTTCTTC

len: 19
j_gene: TRBJ2-1
v_gene: TRBV10-3
abundance: medium-sized
d_gene: TRBD2
CDR3aa: CAISEYTSGRARIWDEQFF
CDR3nt: TGTGCCATCAGTGAGTACACTAGCGGGAGGGCCAGAATTTGGGATGAGCAGTTCTTC

len: 12
j_gene: TRBJ2-3
v_gene: TRBV10-1
abundance: -
d_gene: -
CDR3aa: CASSSGTDTQYF
CDR3nt: TGCGCCAGTAGCAGTGGCACAGATACGCAGTATTTT

len: 15
j_gene: TRBJ2-5
v_gene: TRBV18
abundance: once
d_gene: -
CDR3aa: CASSPPVEGPETQYF
CDR3nt: TGTGCCAGCTCACCACCGGTCGAGGGCCCAGAGACCCAGTACTTC

len: 14
j_gene: TRBJ2-2
v_gene: TRBV6-4
abundance: -
d_gene: TRBD1
CDR3aa: CASRTGGNTGELFF
CDR3nt: TGTGCCAGCAGGACAGGGGGGAACACCGGGGAGCTGTTTTTT

len: 14
j_gene: TRBJ2-5
v_gene: TRBV5-1
abundance: -
d_gene: TRBD2
CDR3aa: CASSLGRGQETQYF
CDR3nt: TGCGCCAGCAGCTTAGGGCGGGGGCAAGAGACCCAGTACTTC

len: 16
j_gene: TRBJ2-1
v_gene: TRBV5-4
abundance: -
d_gene: TRBD1
CDR3aa: CASSPRQGSTDNEQFF
CDR3nt: TGTGCCAGCAGCCCGCGACAGGGAAGTACCGACAATGAGCAGTTCTTC

len: 14
j_gene: TRBJ1-1
v_gene: TRBV27
abundance: -
d_gene: -
CDR3aa: CASSLRGPNTEAFF
CDR3nt: TGTGCCAGCAGTTTGCGGGGGCCGAACACTGAAGCTTTCTTT

len: 13
j_gene: TRBJ2-2
v_gene: TRBV29-1
abundance: -
d_gene: -
CDR3aa: CSVAPPNTGELFF
CDR3nt: TGCAGCGTGGCTCCTCCGAACACCGGGGAGCTGTTTTTT

len: 15
j_gene: TRBJ2-2
v_gene: TRBV27
abundance: -
d_gene: -
CDR3aa: CASSFLAGPTGELFF
CDR3nt: TGTGCCAGCAGTTTCCTGGCGGGGCCCACCGGGGAGCTGTTTTTT

len: 16
j_gene: TRBJ2-1
v_gene: TRBV19
abundance: -
d_gene: TRBD1
CDR3aa: CASSSTRDRAYNEQFF
CDR3nt: TGTGCCAGTAGTTCGACCCGGGACAGGGCCTACAATGAGCAGTTCTTC

len: 14
j_gene: TRBJ1-2
v_gene: TRBV10-2
abundance: -
d_gene: TRBD1
CDR3aa: CASSEGQANYGYTF
CDR3nt: TGCGCCAGCAGTGAGGGACAGGCGAACTATGGCTACACCTTC

len: 13
j_gene: TRBJ2-1
v_gene: TRBV7-6
abundance: -
d_gene: -
CDR3aa: CASSWQGYNEQFF
CDR3nt: TGTGCCAGCAGCTGGCAGGGATACAATGAGCAGTTCTTC

len: 16
j_gene: TRBJ2-1
v_gene: TRBV5-5
abundance: -
d_gene: TRBD2
CDR3aa: CASSPGGGSSYNEQFF
CDR3nt: TGTGCCAGCAGCCCAGGAGGCGGGAGCTCCTACAATGAGCAGTTCTTC

len: 15
j_gene: TRBJ2-3
v_gene: TRBV19
abundance: -
d_gene: TRBD2
CDR3aa: CASSQTSGGTDTQYF
CDR3nt: TGTGCCAGTAGTCAGACTAGCGGGGGAACAGATACGCAGTATTTT

len: 14
j_gene: TRBJ2-7
v_gene: TRBV7-2
abundance: -
d_gene: TRBD2
CDR3aa: CASSPPSGRYEQYF
CDR3nt: TGTGCCAGCAGCCCACCTAGCGGGAGATACGAGCAGTACTTC

len: 14
j_gene: TRBJ1-6
v_gene: TRBV6-1
abundance: -
d_gene: -
CDR3aa: CASIPGGGGSPLHF
CDR3nt: TGTGCCAGCATCCCCGGAGGGGGGGGATCACCCCTCCACTTT

len: 16
j_gene: TRBJ2-7
v_gene: TRBV28
abundance: -
d_gene: -
CDR3aa: CASSPMGQGTSYEQYF
CDR3nt: TGTGCCAGCAGTCCCATGGGCCAGGGGACCTCCTACGAGCAGTACTTC

len: 15
j_gene: TRBJ2-2
v_gene: TRBV6-1
abundance: few
d_gene: TRBD2
CDR3aa: CASSEGHGGAGELFF
CDR3nt: TGTGCCAGCAGTGAAGGGCATGGGGGGGCCGGGGAGCTGTTTTTT

len: 14
j_gene: TRBJ2-7
v_gene: TRBV2
abundance: -
d_gene: -
CDR3aa: CASSENSPSYEQYF
CDR3nt: TGTGCCAGCAGTGAAAACAGCCCCTCCTACGAGCAGTACTTC

len: 13
j_gene: TRBJ1-1
v_gene: TRBV25-1
abundance: -
d_gene: -
CDR3aa: CASSELTARKAFF
CDR3nt: TGTGCCAGCAGTGAATTGACAGCCCGTAAGGCTTTCTTT

len: 15
j_gene: TRBJ1-2
v_gene: TRBV5-1
abundance: -
d_gene: TRBD1
CDR3aa: CASSFGSGGDYGYTF
CDR3nt: TGCGCCAGCAGCTTTGGGTCAGGGGGCGACTATGGCTACACCTTC

len: 13
j_gene: TRBJ2-7
v_gene: TRBV19
abundance: -
d_gene: TRBD1
CDR3aa: CASDNRGRGEQYF
CDR3nt: TGTGCCAGTGATAACAGGGGCCGGGGCGAGCAGTACTTC

len: 12
j_gene: TRBJ2-1
v_gene: TRBV4-1
abundance: -
d_gene: -
CDR3aa: CASSLPLDEQFF
CDR3nt: TGCGCCAGCAGCCTTCCCCTCGATGAGCAGTTCTTC

len: 14
j_gene: TRBJ1-1
v_gene: TRBV4-1
abundance: -
d_gene: TRBD1
CDR3aa: CASSPDRGNTEAFF
CDR3nt: TGCGCCAGCAGCCCTGACAGGGGAAACACTGAAGCTTTCTTT

len: 17
j_gene: TRBJ2-3
v_gene: TRBV7-2
abundance: -
d_gene: TRBD2
CDR3aa: CASSPGLAIFVLDTQYF
CDR3nt: TGTGCCAGCAGCCCGGGACTAGCCATCTTTGTGTTAGATACGCAGTATTTT

len: 14
j_gene: TRBJ2-3
v_gene: TRBV7-9
abundance: -
d_gene: TRBD1
CDR3aa: CASRGTGGRDTQYF
CDR3nt: TGTGCCAGCAGGGGGACAGGGGGTCGAGATACGCAGTATTTT

len: 13
j_gene: TRBJ1-2
v_gene: TRBV18
abundance: once
d_gene: -
CDR3aa: CASSPQGYYGYTF
CDR3nt: TGTGCCAGCTCTCCCCAGGGGTACTATGGCTACACCTTC

len: 16
j_gene: TRBJ2-1
v_gene: TRBV7-9
abundance: few
d_gene: TRBD2
CDR3aa: CASSWEEASGRYEQFF
CDR3nt: TGTGCCAGCAGCTGGGAGGAGGCTAGCGGGAGGTATGAGCAGTTCTTC

len: 15
j_gene: TRBJ1-2
v_gene: TRBV6-6
abundance: -
d_gene: -
CDR3aa: CASQPGEVRGYGYTF
CDR3nt: TGTGCCTCCCAGCCAGGGGAAGTAAGAGGCTATGGCTACACCTTC

len: 16
j_gene: TRBJ1-4
v_gene: TRBV7-9
abundance: -
d_gene: -
CDR3aa: CASSLGSSATNEKLFF
CDR3nt: TGTGCCAGCAGCTTAGGCAGTTCTGCAACTAATGAAAAACTGTTTTTT

len: 13
j_gene: TRBJ2-5
v_gene: TRBV28
abundance: -
d_gene: TRBD2
CDR3aa: CASSFFSGRPQYF
CDR3nt: TGTGCCAGCAGTTTTTTTAGCGGGAGGCCACAGTACTTC

len: 15
j_gene: TRBJ2-5
v_gene: TRBV19
abundance: many
d_gene: -
CDR3aa: CASRPQTGPGKTQYF
CDR3nt: TGTGCCAGTAGACCACAGACAGGTCCGGGAAAGACCCAGTACTTC

len: 15
j_gene: TRBJ2-5
v_gene: TRBV5-6
abundance: once
d_gene: TRBD1
CDR3aa: CASSSVQGAWETQYF
CDR3nt: TGTGCCAGCAGCTCCGTACAGGGGGCTTGGGAGACCCAGTACTTC

len: 14
j_gene: TRBJ2-5
v_gene: TRBV5-1
abundance: -
d_gene: -
CDR3aa: CASSLGRVEETQYF
CDR3nt: TGCGCCAGCAGCTTAGGCAGGGTCGAAGAGACCCAGTACTTC

len: 15
j_gene: TRBJ2-5
v_gene: TRBV19
abundance: -
d_gene: TRBD1
CDR3aa: CASSIEGTGRRTQYF
CDR3nt: TGTGCCAGTAGTATAGAAGGGACAGGGCGGCGGACCCAGTACTTC

len: 11
j_gene: TRBJ1-1
v_gene: TRBV19
abundance: -
d_gene: -
CDR3aa: CANMIYSGAFF
CDR3nt: TGTGCCAATATGATTTACTCCGGGGCTTTCTTT

len: 14
j_gene: TRBJ2-3
v_gene: TRBV9
abundance: once
d_gene: TRBD1
CDR3aa: CASSRDSSTDTQYF
CDR3nt: TGTGCCAGCAGCCGGGACAGTAGCACAGATACGCAGTATTTT

len: 14
j_gene: TRBJ1-4
v_gene: TRBV19
abundance: -
d_gene: TRBD1
CDR3aa: CASNDRDGNEKLFF
CDR3nt: TGTGCCAGTAATGACAGGGACGGTAATGAAAAACTGTTTTTT

len: 18
j_gene: TRBJ2-3
v_gene: TRBV5-5
abundance: once
d_gene: -
CDR3aa: CASSLARDTTPLTDTQYF
CDR3nt: TGTGCCAGCAGCTTGGCTCGGGACACCACCCCGCTCACAGATACGCAGTATTTT

len: 18
j_gene: TRBJ2-6
v_gene: TRBV5-4
abundance: -
d_gene: TRBD1
CDR3aa: CASSIPGQGAGGANVLTF
CDR3nt: TGTGCCAGCAGCATTCCGGGACAGGGGGCAGGTGGGGCCAACGTCCTGACTTTC

len: 13
j_gene: TRBJ2-7
v_gene: TRBV4-1
abundance: -
d_gene: TRBD1
CDR3aa: CASSHSQGTEQYF
CDR3nt: TGCGCCAGCAGCCATTCACAGGGGACCGAGCAGTACTTC

len: 15
j_gene: TRBJ2-1
v_gene: TRBV5-6
abundance: -
d_gene: -
CDR3aa: CASSFRDSWANEQFF
CDR3nt: TGTGCCAGCAGCTTCCGGGACTCCTGGGCCAATGAGCAGTTCTTC

len: 12
j_gene: TRBJ2-2
v_gene: TRBV28
abundance: -
d_gene: -
CDR3aa: CASSLNNGELFF
CDR3nt: TGTGCCAGCAGTTTAAATAACGGGGAGCTGTTTTTT

len: 14
j_gene: TRBJ1-4
v_gene: TRBV27
abundance: -
d_gene: TRBD1
CDR3aa: CASSLRTGREKLFF
CDR3nt: TGTGCCAGCAGTCTACGGACAGGGAGGGAAAAACTGTTTTTT

len: 15
j_gene: TRBJ1-5
v_gene: TRBV19
abundance: once
d_gene: -
CDR3aa: CASSSRQTAYQPQHF
CDR3nt: TGTGCCAGTAGTTCCCGACAGACCGCGTATCAGCCCCAGCATTTT

len: 16
j_gene: TRBJ1-2
v_gene: TRBV28
abundance: -
d_gene: -
CDR3aa: CASSLPGGASFFGYTF
CDR3nt: TGTGCCAGCAGTCTTCCTGGCGGCGCTTCTTTCTTTGGCTACACCTTC

len: 17
j_gene: TRBJ1-6
v_gene: TRBV19
abundance: -
d_gene: TRBD1
CDR3aa: CASSIAGDRGQSSPLHF
CDR3nt: TGTGCCAGTAGTATAGCAGGGGACAGGGGGCAATCTTCACCCCTCCACTTT

len: 16
j_gene: TRBJ2-7
v_gene: TRBV5-4
abundance: once
d_gene: TRBD2
CDR3aa: CASSLGGAGGRNEQYF
CDR3nt: TGTGCCAGCAGCTTGGGGGGAGCGGGGGGGCGGAACGAGCAGTACTTC

len: 14
j_gene: TRBJ2-7
v_gene: TRBV10-2
abundance: -
d_gene: TRBD1
CDR3aa: CASKDWTGPYEQYF
CDR3nt: TGCGCCAGCAAAGATTGGACAGGACCCTACGAGCAGTACTTC

len: 14
j_gene: TRBJ1-1
v_gene: TRBV6-6
abundance: few
d_gene: -
CDR3aa: CASSPPQGQGEAFF
CDR3nt: TGTGCCAGCAGTCCACCTCAGGGGCAAGGTGAAGCTTTCTTT

len: 18
j_gene: TRBJ2-5
v_gene: TRBV6-1
abundance: once
d_gene: TRBD2
CDR3aa: CASREGTSGGARRETQYF
CDR3nt: TGTGCCAGCAGGGAAGGGACTAGCGGGGGGGCAAGGCGAGAGACCCAGTACTTC

len: 13
j_gene: TRBJ2-7
v_gene: TRBV7-2
abundance: -
d_gene: -
CDR3aa: CASSWDNRGEQYF
CDR3nt: TGTGCCAGCAGCTGGGACAATCGGGGCGAGCAGTACTTC

len: 13
j_gene: TRBJ2-7
v_gene: TRBV6-5
abundance: -
d_gene: -
CDR3aa: CASSYKQGYEQYF
CDR3nt: TGTGCCAGCAGTTACAAACAGGGATACGAGCAGTACTTC

len: 17
j_gene: TRBJ1-3
v_gene: TRBV10-2
abundance: -
d_gene: -
CDR3aa: CASSESKGGVSGNTIYF
CDR3nt: TGCGCCAGCAGTGAATCGAAGGGGGGGGTCTCTGGAAACACCATATATTTT

len: 14
j_gene: TRBJ2-1
v_gene: TRBV13
abundance: few
d_gene: TRBD1
CDR3aa: CASSLGTGSYEQFF
CDR3nt: TGTGCCAGCAGCTTAGGGACAGGGAGCTATGAGCAGTTCTTC

len: 16
j_gene: TRBJ2-3
v_gene: TRBV11-1
abundance: -
d_gene: TRBD2
CDR3aa: CASSPGLAGAADTQYF
CDR3nt: TGTGCCAGCAGCCCCGGACTAGCGGGAGCGGCAGATACGCAGTATTTT